A single sample gave rise to the 23 T cell receptor beta chains below, sequenced in a study of molecular identifiers for immune sequencing clone quantification. Via MiXCR, TCRdb re-called the PCR reads, giving one row per CDR3 protein. The table lists about 510,000 distinct CDR3 sequences, 20% to 25% of them singletons. The sequencing input was naive CD8+ T cells from blood, with Jurkat cell RNA spiked in. This sample's subset: FACS-sorted CD8+CD4-CCR7+CD45RA+ naive T cells. These receptors were collected from a human donor in good health. Some libraries in this study had Jurkat cell RNA spiked in.

This CDR3 reads CASNPSRGPNTGELFF. In DNA, the CDR3 is TGTGCCAGCAATCCTAGCAGGGGGCCAAACACCGGGGAGCTGTTTTTT. The chain combines TRBV27 with TRBJ2-2, with 8 bases fitting TRBD1. This CDR3 has 16 amino acids. V lost 7 bases, J lost 2 bases, and 9 bases stayed unmatched. Germline lookup yields CDR1 MNHEY and CDR2 SMNVEV (reference sequence).

In this sample, this clonotype turned up many times. CDR3 in amino acids: CASSSPSVNTDNQPQHF. CDR3 bases: TGTGCCAGCAGTTCCCCGTCGGTAAACACAGACAATCAGCCCCAGCATTTT. V is TRBV28 and J is TRBJ1-5; D call uncertain. Trimming cost V 4 bases and J 3 bases, with 19 bases left between them. The CDR3 length is 17 residues. Germline loops: CDR1 MDHEN, CDR2 SYDVKM.

This sequence joins TRBV12-5 and TRBJ2-1, with a possible D match to TRBD2 (5 bases). The CDR3 spans 15 residues. The ends were cut back, 5 bases at V and 5 bases at J, with 16 bases in the middle. Germline loops: CDR1 LGHNT, CDR2 FRNRAP. CDR3 amino acids: CASGLVYGGHNEQFF. The DNA of the CDR3 is TGTGCTAGTGGTCTCGTGTACGGCGGGCACAATGAGCAGTTCTTC. Full variable domain (rest looked up from reference TRBV12-5 and TRBJ2-1): DARVTQTPRHKVTEMGQEVTMRCQPILGHNTVFWYRQTMMQGLELLAYFRNRAPLDDSGMPKDRFSAEMPDATLATLKIQPSEPRDSAVYFCASGLVYGGHNEQFFGPGTRLTVL.

The chain is built from TRBV4-1 and TRBJ2-1; 7 positions agree with TRBD1. The CDR3 loop spans 15 amino acids. Losses at the gene ends were 5 bases for V and 0 bases for J; bases not matched to a gene: 4. Germline CDR1 and CDR2: MGHRA and YSYEKL. CDR3 nucleotides: TGCGCCAGCAGCTACAGGGGCCTCTCCTACAATGAGCAGTTCTTC. The encoded protein is CASSYRGLSYNEQFF.

The chain joins TRBV7-6 to TRBJ2-7; TRBD2 agrees at 11 bases. The CDR3 totals 15 residues. Germline V gene data show CDR1 as SGHVS and CDR2 as FNYEAQ. V gave up 0 bases and J gave up 6 bases; unmatched junction bases: 4. CDR3 residues: CASSLASGRAVEQYF. In DNA form, the CDR3 reads TGTGCCAGCAGCTTAGCTAGCGGGAGGGCCGTCGAGCAGTACTTC.

The chain links TRBV5-4 to TRBJ1-1; D gene ambiguous. The CDR3 extends over 12 amino acids. The germline gives CDR1 SGHNT, CDR2 YYREEE (reference sequence). V was trimmed by 6 bases and J by 1 base, leaving 7 bases between them. The CDR3 DNA reads TGTGCCAGCAACTGGGAGAACACTGAAGCTTTCTTT. Translation gives CASNWENTEAFF.

V is TRBV6-6 and J is TRBJ1-5, with 7 bases identical to TRBD1. The CDR3 totals 15 residues. After removal of 2 bases from V and 7 bases from J, the junction contained 8 bases not matched to a gene. Germline V gene lookup returns CDR1 MNHNY and CDR2 SVGAGI (reference sequence). The CDR3 DNA follows: TGTGCCAGCAGTTACCCCGACAGGGTTGGCCAGCCCCAGCATTTT. As protein: CASSYPDRVGQPQHF.

The chain uses TRBV4-3 and TRBJ1-6; no firm D call. The V and J ends lost 4 bases and 7 bases respectively, with 14 bases between them. The CDR3 runs to 15 residues. Looked up from germline, CDR1 is LGHNA and CDR2 is YSLEER. CDR3 sequence (DNA): TGCGCCAGCAGCCTAGGACGGATTCAAAATTCACCCCTCCACTTT. It codes for CASSLGRIQNSPLHF.

This clonotype was seen ten or more times. DNA for the CDR3: TGTGCCAGCAGTTCGTCGGGGCCGATCCTAAACACTGAAGCTTTCTTT. Its protein is CASSSSGPILNTEAFF. The chain is built from TRBV12-3 or TRBV12-4 and TRBJ1-1; D may be TRBD1 (5 bases). V lost 4 bases and J lost 2, with 17 bases in between. The CDR3 runs 16 residues.

This clonotype was counted a few times. The rearrangement links TRBV6-5 to TRBJ2-7, with D maybe TRBD1 (5 bases). V was cut by 5 bases and J by 0 bases, with 17 bases left in between. The CDR3 sequence is 16 residues long. Germline V gives CDR1 MNHEY, CDR2 SVGAGI. This chain's CDR3 is CASSLGVPPHSYEQYF. Written as DNA, the CDR3 is TGTGCCAGCAGTCTAGGGGTGCCCCCTCACTCCTACGAGCAGTACTTC.

This clonotype was counted only a few times. The chain recombines TRBV24-1 with TRBJ1-1, with no clear D. The germline V gene has CDR1 KGHDR and CDR2 SFDVKD. There are 15 residues in the CDR3. V lost 3 bases to trimming and J lost 5 bases, with 15 bases between them. The CDR3 DNA reads TGTGCCACCAGTGATAGGAGGACGGGAAAAACTGAAGCTTTCTTT. This translates into CATSDRRTGKTEAFF.

This clonotype was detected a few times. The chain employs TRBV4-3 and TRBJ1-5, with no clear D. This CDR3 has 18 amino acids. The V gene lost 0 bases and the J gene lost 0 bases, with 15 bases spanning the gap. CDR1 and CDR2 from the germline V gene are LGHNA and YSLEER. The CDR3: CASSQDPPGENSNQPQHF. In DNA, the CDR3 is TGCGCCAGCAGCCAAGATCCACCGGGAGAGAATAGCAATCAGCCCCAGCATTTT.

This clonotype appeared many times. The V call is TRBV15, the J call TRBJ2-7; no reliable D call. V lost 5 bases and J 2 bases, leaving 16 bases between the germline ends. CDR1 and CDR2 from the germline V gene are LNHNV and YYDKDF (reference sequence). There are 15 residues in the CDR3. The CDR3, as DNA: TGTGCCACCAGCCAGACCGGATTGGCAACCTACGAGCAGTACTTC. Amino acids: CATSQTGLATYEQYF.

Ten or more counts support this clonotype. This rearrangement joins TRBV20-1 to TRBJ1-5; the D is unclear. Looked up from germline, CDR1 is DFQATT and CDR2 is SNEGSKA (reference sequence). This CDR3 region has 15 residues. V shed 8 bases and J shed 3 bases, with 20 bases lying between them. The CDR3 DNA reads TGCAGTTCAATAGACAAGGGCGACTCCAATCAGCCCCAGCATTTT. Residues: CSSIDKGDSNQPQHF.

V and J are TRBV2 and TRBJ1-3; D remains unclear. Looked up from germline, CDR1 is SNHLY and CDR2 is FYNNEI. The V end was cut by 7 bases, the J end by 0 bases, with 10 bases between. The CDR3 consists of 14 residues. The CDR3 DNA reads TGTGCCAGCACGCGTCTCGTCTCTGGAAACACCATATATTTT. This codes for CASTRLVSGNTIYF. The whole variable domain, filled in from reference TRBV2 and TRBJ1-3, reads EPEVTQTPSHQVTQMGQEVILRCVPISNHLYFYWYRQILGQKVEFLVSFYNNEISEKSEIFDDQFSVERPDGSNFTLKIRSTKLEDSAMYFCASTRLVSGNTIYFGEGSWLTVV.

This clonotype was observed a handful of times. V and J are TRBV11-2 and TRBJ1-1; D is ambiguous. Trimming took 2 bases from V and 3 from J, leaving 13 bases between them. This CDR3 has 15 amino acids. Germline V gene data show CDR1 as SGHAT and CDR2 as FQNNGV. CDR3 nucleotide sequence: TGTGCCAGCAGCTTAACTCTGCGGTCAGACACTGAAGCTTTCTTT. Protein: CASSLTLRSDTEAFF.

CDR3 sequence: CASSLTGTLSTETQYF. CDR3 coding DNA: TGTGCCAGCAGCCTCACCGGGACCCTCTCCACAGAGACCCAGTACTTC. This sequence joins TRBV3-2 and TRBJ2-5; the table gives TRBD1 as D, unverified against the DNA. TRBV3-2 is annotated as a pseudogene. CDR3 length: 16 residues.

This sequence joins TRBV6-5 and TRBJ2-1; 8 nucleotides line up with TRBD2. Germline V gene data show CDR1 as MNHEY and CDR2 as SVGAGI. This CDR3 is 17 amino acids long. Trimming removed 8 bases from V and 4 bases from J; junction bases left unmatched: 16. CDR3 in amino acids: CASGPRERETRYNEQFF. The DNA of the CDR3 is TGTGCCAGCGGTCCGAGGGAGCGGGAGACGAGATACAATGAGCAGTTCTTC.

This clonotype came up many times. The chain couples TRBV7-6 to TRBJ2-7; weak D call: TRBD1 (5 bases). The CDR3 has 13 amino acids. CDR1 is SGHVS, CDR2 FNYEAQ, per germline. The V gene lost 1 base and the J gene lost 5 bases, with 9 bases spanning the gap. The CDR3, as DNA: TGTGCCAGCAGCTTAGGGGGCAGGGACGAGCAGTACTTC. This translates into CASSLGGRDEQYF.

This clonotype was detected only a few times. This rearrangement joins TRBV4-1 to TRBJ2-7; 8 bases line up with TRBD1. Germline values: CDR1 MGHRA, CDR2 YSYEKL. V shed 0 bases and J 0 bases; nucleotides not matched to a gene: 10. This CDR3 is built from 18 residues. The chain's CDR3 is CASSQELGRGLSSYEQYF. The CDR3 DNA reads as TGCGCCAGCAGCCAAGAGCTGGGCAGGGGGCTTTCCTCCTACGAGCAGTACTTC.

This clonotype showed up many times. This rearrangement joins TRBV6-5 to TRBJ2-2; TRBD2 aligns across 7 bases. Germline V gives CDR1 MNHEY, CDR2 SVGAGI. The CDR3 contains 16 residues. V lost 5 bases, J lost 0 bases, and 6 bases stayed unmatched. Written as DNA, the CDR3 is TGTGCCAGCAGTGACACTAGCGTCACGAACACCGGGGAGCTGTTTTTT. It is translated as CASSDTSVTNTGELFF.

This clonotype was counted only a few times. The chain joins TRBV18 to TRBJ2-3, with 11 bases that match TRBD2. The junction had 10 bases not matched to a gene; V was cut back by 1 base and J by 1 base. CDR1 and CDR2 from the germline V gene are KGHSH and LQKENI. The CDR3 has 19 amino acids. The CDR3 reads CASSPRDSGRAFGTDTQYF. The CDR3 coding sequence is TGTGCCAGCTCACCACGAGATAGCGGGAGGGCCTTTGGCACAGATACGCAGTATTTT.

The sample holds many counts of this clonotype. The rearrangement joins TRBV7-9 to TRBJ1-1, with a tentative D call TRBD1 (5 bases). Per germline, CDR1 SEHNR and CDR2 FQNEAQ (reference sequence). The CDR3 is made up of 15 amino acids. V gave up 4 bases and J gave up 5 bases, with 17 bases separating them. CDR3 sequence (DNA): TGTGCCAGCAGCTCCCGACAAGCAGGGAGAACTGAAGCTTTCTTT. Translating it yields CASSSRQAGRTEAFF.